The 20 T cell receptor beta chains below come from one sample, sequenced in a study of OX40 agonist ivuxolimab in advanced cancers. Method: immunoSEQ multiplex PCR; TCRdb's copy keeps in-frame clones and lacks some. Counted here are over 100,000 clones, 75% to 90% occurring once; the ten biggest clones make up around 0.55%. This specimen was CD4+ or CD8+ T cells sorted from blood, taken in a trial of the OX40 agonist ivuxolimab. The receptors were gathered from an adult with an advanced solid tumor such as melanoma, head and neck, liver or kidney cancer.

To note about this clone: Other nucleotide sequences from this sample produce the same CDR3. This chain uses TRBV5-8 with TRBJ2-3; D is undetermined. Looked up from germline, CDR1 is SGHTS and CDR2 is YDEGEE. The CDR3 sequence is 14 residues long. V lost 0 bases and J 0 bases, leaving 5 bases between the germline ends. The CDR3 nucleotides read TGTGCCAGCAGCTTGGATCCTAGCACAGATACGCAGTATTTT. It is translated as CASSLDPSTDTQYF.

The CDR3 spells CASSVNRGPEAFF. DNA of the CDR3: TGTGCCAGTAGTGTTAATAGGGGTCCTGAAGCTTTCTTT. The chain uses TRBV19 and TRBJ1-1, with a possible D match to TRBD1 (5 bases). Trimming took off 5 bases at V and 6 bases at J, with 13 bases between the two ends. The length of the CDR3 is 13 residues. From germline, CDR1 is LNHDA and CDR2 SQIVND (reference sequence).

This rearrangement joins TRBV5-1 to TRBJ2-3; no reliable D call. V was trimmed by 0 bases and J by 2 bases, leaving 13 bases between them. Germline assignment: CDR1 SGHRS and CDR2 YFSETQ. The CDR3 is 16 residues long. CDR3 loop: CASSLVYSGPTDTQYF. The CDR3 bases are TGCGCCAGCAGCTTGGTCTATTCAGGCCCCACAGATACGCAGTATTTT.

CDR3 region: CASSGGGTAYEQYF. The CDR3 nucleotides are TGCGCCAGCAGTGGGGGCGGAACCGCGTACGAGCAGTACTTC. V gene TRBV10-1 combines with J gene TRBJ2-7, with D possibly being TRBD1 (5 bases). Per the germline V gene, CDR1 is WNHNN and CDR2 is SYGVQD (reference sequence). Trimming took 4 bases from V and 4 from J, leaving 14 bases between them. The CDR3 totals 14 residues.

The chain links TRBV4-3 to TRBJ2-2, with a weak D call TRBD1 (5 bases). The V gene's germline CDR1 is LGHNA and CDR2 YSLEER. The CDR3 is 14 residues long. V was pared by 0 bases and J by 7 bases, with 9 bases between. CDR3 residues: CASSQDSGLGELFF. The CDR3 DNA follows: TGCGCCAGCAGCCAAGATTCAGGGCTCGGGGAGCTGTTTTTT.

In this sample, this clone turned up a few times. This chain uses TRBV7-2 with TRBJ1-5; no definite D call. CDR1 SGHTA and CDR2 FQGNSA come from the germline V gene. This CDR3 is built from 14 residues. Trimming cost V 2 bases and J 7 bases, with 12 bases left between them. The CDR3 region is CASSLQPIVQPQHF. In nucleotides, the CDR3 is TGTGCCAGCAGCTTACAGCCGATAGTCCAGCCCCAGCATTTT.

This chain joins TRBV19 and TRBJ2-2; perhaps TRBD1 as D (6 bases). V lost 5 bases and J 4 bases, leaving 17 bases between the germline ends. Germline V gives CDR1 LNHDA, CDR2 SQIVND (reference sequence). This CDR3 is 16 amino acids long. DNA for the CDR3: TGTGCCAGTAGTCCCCAGACAGGTGCCTCCACCGGGGAGCTGTTTTTT. Translated: CASSPQTGASTGELFF. Full variable domain (missing parts from reference TRBV19 and TRBJ2-2): DGGITQSPKYLFRKEGQNVTLSCEQNLNHDAMYWYRQDPGQGLRLIYYSQIVNDFQKGDIAEGYSVSREKKESFPLTVTSAQKNPTAFYLCASSPQTGASTGELFFGEGSRLTVL.

This chain joins TRBV28 and TRBJ2-2, with 8 bases matching TRBD2. Germline-derived CDR1 and CDR2 are MDHEN and SYDVKM. CDR3 length: 16 residues. Unmatched junction bases numbered 12, after V lost 5 bases and J lost 7 bases. The CDR3 region has the DNA TGTGCCAGCAGTGGAGCGGGGGCGACCTCGGACGGGGAGCTGTTTTTT. This translates into CASSGAGATSDGELFF.

A word on this clone: This CDR3 is missing its conserved last phenylalanine or tryptophan, likely due to a read error. The limits of the CDR3 on the DNA are not certain, so only TCRdb's listed CDR3 is given. This chain links TRBV5-8 with TRBJ1-5. The germline CDR1 and CDR2 sequences are SGHTS and YDEGEE. The CDR3 is 11 amino acids in total, end residues counted. The CDR3 is CASSLATSEPG.

This clone was detected once. V usage is TRBV20-1 and J usage is TRBJ1-1, with unresolved D. V was trimmed by 6 bases and J by 1 base, leaving 6 bases between them. Germline V lookup: CDR1 DFQATT, CDR2 SNEGSKA (reference sequence). The CDR3 runs to 11 residues. CDR3 residues: CSAPENTEAFF. The CDR3, as DNA: TGCAGTGCCCCTGAGAACACTGAAGCTTTCTTT.

The V and J genes are TRBV9 and TRBJ1-5; D remains ambiguous. Trimming took off 0 bases at V and 4 bases at J, with 14 bases between the two ends. The CDR3 is 16 amino acids. In germline, CDR1 is SGDLS, CDR2 YYNGEE. This CDR3 reads CASSVAAPGPNQPQHF. CDR3 DNA: TGTGCCAGCAGCGTAGCGGCCCCCGGACCTAATCAGCCCCAGCATTTT.

The V call is TRBV7-9, the J call TRBJ2-7; 7 bases line up with TRBD1. V lost 1 base to trimming and J lost 0 bases; unmatched junction nucleotides: 6. Germline lookup yields CDR1 SEHNR and CDR2 FQNEAQ (reference sequence). CDR3 size: 16 residues. As DNA, the CDR3 is TGTGCCAGCAGCTTAGTGTACAGGGGCTCCTCCTACGAGCAGTACTTC. This sequence encodes CASSLVYRGSSYEQYF.

The chain combines TRBV5-1 with TRBJ2-3, with TRBD1 matching 11 bases. The CDR3 covers 14 residues. V gave up 4 bases and J gave up 4 bases; unmatched junction bases: 2. Per the germline V gene, CDR1 is SGHRS and CDR2 is YFSETQ. The CDR3 spells CASSTGQGADTQYF. The DNA of the CDR3 is TGCGCCAGCAGCACGGGACAGGGGGCAGATACGCAGTATTTT. The full variable domain, rest sourced from reference TRBV5-1 and TRBJ2-3, is KAGVTQTPRYLIKTRGQQVTLSCSPISGHRSVSWYQQTPGQGLQFLFEYFSETQRNKGNFPGRFSGRQFSNSRSEMNVSTLELGDSALYLCASSTGQGADTQYFGPGTRLTVL.

The rearrangement uses TRBV7-2 and TRBJ2-7; D is undetermined. The CDR3 has 13 residues. Trimming removed 4 bases at V and 3 bases at J, with 10 bases between. Germline values: CDR1 SGHTA, CDR2 FQGNSA. The CDR3 loop is CASSSFRYYEQYF. In DNA form, the CDR3 reads TGTGCCAGCAGCTCCTTCAGGTACTACGAGCAGTACTTC.

This chain uses TRBV30 with TRBJ1-5, with D unclear. Germline CDR1 reads GTSNPN; CDR2 reads SVGIG (reference sequence). The V and J ends lost 0 bases and 6 bases respectively, with 3 bases between them. The CDR3 has 11 amino acids. CDR3 sequence reads: CAWSVGQPQHF. CDR3 nucleotide sequence: TGTGCCTGGAGTGTCGGTCAGCCCCAGCATTTT.

V usage is TRBV28 and J usage is TRBJ2-7; TRBD1 aligns across 7 bases. Germline lookup yields CDR1 MDHEN and CDR2 SYDVKM. This CDR3 is built from 14 residues. V shed 8 bases, J shed 2 bases, and the junction held 9 bases outside the gene matches. The CDR3 loop is CASYDREFPYEQYF. CDR3 nucleotide sequence: TGTGCCAGCTACGACAGGGAATTTCCCTACGAGCAGTACTTC.

This chain connects TRBV28 to TRBJ2-7; tentative D call: TRBD1 (5 bases). Trimming stripped 6 bases from V and 0 bases from J, with 15 bases between. The germline V gene has CDR1 MDHEN and CDR2 SYDVKM. CDR3 size: 15 residues. This CDR3 is CASSLPRAYSYEQYF. CDR3 bases: TGTGCCAGCAGCCTCCCCAGGGCCTACTCCTACGAGCAGTACTTC.

The chain links TRBV19 to TRBJ1-5; D not resolved. In germline, CDR1 is LNHDA, CDR2 SQIVND (reference sequence). Trimming removed 4 bases from V and 1 base from J, with 8 bases in between. This CDR3 region has 14 residues. The CDR3 spells CASSSQTSNQPQHF. The CDR3 nucleotides are TGTGCCAGTAGTAGCCAGACCAGCAATCAGCCCCAGCATTTT.

The chain links TRBV11-3 to TRBJ2-3; no reliable D call. The CDR3 has 13 residues. The V end lost 3 bases, the J end lost 2 bases, and 6 bases lay between the germline ends. The germline CDR1 and CDR2 sequences are SGHNT and YENEEA. CDR3 sequence: CASSFTITDTQYF. The CDR3 DNA is TGTGCCAGCAGCTTCACGATCACAGATACGCAGTATTTT.

The chain is built from TRBV15 and TRBJ2-2; 9 nucleotides match TRBD2. V shed 0 bases, J shed 1 base, and the junction held 3 bases outside the gene matches. Germline CDR1 reads LNHNV; CDR2 reads YYDKDF (reference sequence). The CDR3 runs 17 residues. CDR3: CATSRDLAGLNTGELFF. The CDR3 DNA reads TGTGCCACCAGCAGAGACCTAGCGGGACTGAACACCGGGGAGCTGTTTTTT.